This T cell receptor (beta chain) came from a study of blood T cell repertoires in COVID-19 (dated by TCRdb to about 2020). Regarding the research as a whole: Samples from collaborators originated in the United States, Italy and Spain and spanned both the acute and convalescent phases of COVID-19. The material from the prospective study consisted of cDNA or gDNA derived from T cells, B-cell-depleted T cells, or PBMCs. HLA class I and class II types, where available, came from metadata supplied by the sample provider rather than from assay-based typing. The repertoires were released in a freely available public database meant as a resource for research on the immune response to SARS-CoV-2. The samples were drawn from the first 160 participants of the ongoing ImmuneRACE study and from 1,254 subjects provided by 6 global collaborators. Deeply sampled blood TCRbeta repertoires from subjects exposed to, actively infected with, or recovered from COVID-19 were included in the dataset. A de-identified subject ID, COVID-19 status, age in years and sex were almost always included in the sample metadata.

This clone was counted once. Its antigen is currently not known. Base qualities are not recorded, but no much larger clone differs from it by a single base. TCRbeta CDR3 regions were amplified from genomic DNA by means of the immunoSEQ Assay, a bias-controlled multiplex PCR. From the authors' description of their analysis: Within the assay, amplification of reference gene primers was used to estimate how many nucleated cells each sample contained. To quantify the absolute abundance of each unique TCRbeta CDR3 rearrangement, sequence reads were collapsed and filtered. For each sample, productive Simpson clonality was calculated as the square root of Simpson's diversity index across productive rearrangements. Entries here come from immuneACCESS through TCRdb and include only in-frame sequences with V and J called. Some clones fail to appear in such tables; in the studies checked, an unresolved V gene covers under half of the shortfall, and the cause of the remainder is unknown. V, J and clone size derive from that table, while D and trimming were established from the DNA sequence. The sample table shows about 270,000 clones, and about 86% are seen once. In total, the top ten clones hold roughly 12% of the sample.

One collaborating source in Seattle enrolled patients while the patients were actively infected and followed the patients over time throughout the course of disease. Each collaborating institution followed its own protocols to collect whole blood in K2EDTA tubes. Collaborator samples were shipped for TCRbeta analysis as frozen whole blood, isolated PBMCs, or DNA extracted from either sample type. Broad study findings and their caveats: Clinical and demographic metadata were provided uncurated, with the amount varying by source and participant.

The germline V end is reduced by 3 bases and the J end by 9 bases; junction bases left unmatched: 7. For CDR1 and CDR2, the germline V gene lists SGHNT and YENEEA. Measured from the cysteine to the phenylalanine, the CDR3 is 13 residues long. Only the CDR3 part of the read is kept: 39 bases, read in frame from the first base. This sequence uses TRBV11-3 and TRBJ1-1, with 7 bases in between that match TRBD1. The receptor comes from a woman aged 25 to 39 with COVID-19, enrolled during active disease. Sequenced input: peripheral blood. The CDR3 loop reads CASSFTPGQKAFF. The DNA reads TGTGCCAGCAGCTTTACCCCGGGACAGAAAGCTTTCTTT.